These 29 T cell receptor beta chains originate from one sample sequenced in a study of radiation and T cells in renal cell carcinoma. Described time point: blood 2 weeks post-SBRT. The sample's treatment: 15 Gy SBRT to primary tumor, nephrectomy 4 weeks later. Measured with immunoSEQ multiplex PCR; TCRdb has only the in-frame clones, and not every one. Of tens of thousands of clones in the sample, 80% to 90% were seen once. The sequencing used blood, collected from a patient whose treatment included radiotherapy and nephrectomy. Receptor source: a woman aged 50 to 65 with renal cell carcinoma.

This clone has only one observation. The V call is TRBV6-6, the J call TRBJ2-5, with unresolved D. Germline lookup yields CDR1 MNHNY and CDR2 SVGAGI (reference sequence). The CDR3 spans 13 residues. V was clipped by 0 bases and J by 11 bases, with 13 bases between them. The CDR3 region is CASSYSTLEEQYF. The CDR3 DNA reads as TGTGCCAGCAGTTACTCAACCCTTGAGGAGCAGTACTTC.

The chain joins TRBV6-5 to TRBJ2-1, with 14 bases identical to TRBD2. The length of the CDR3 is 16 residues. Trimming removed 2 bases from V and 7 bases from J; junction bases left unmatched: 4. The V gene's germline CDR1 is MNHEY and CDR2 SVGAGI. The DNA of the CDR3 is TGTGCCAGCAGTTACAGGACTAGCGGGGGGTATAATGAGCAGTTCTTC. Amino acid sequence: CASSYRTSGGYNEQFF.

The table lists this clone with a count of one. The chain uses TRBV11-3 and TRBJ2-1; D remains unclear. CDR1 and CDR2 from the germline V gene are SGHNT and YENEEA. The CDR3 covers 13 residues. V lost 5 bases and J lost 5, with 10 bases in between. CDR3 protein: CASSHELDNEQFF. As DNA, the CDR3 is TGTGCCAGCAGCCACGAATTGGACAATGAGCAGTTCTTC.

V usage is TRBV9 and J usage is TRBJ2-5; the match to TRBD2 covers 15 bases. The trim removed 4 bases at V and 7 bases at J, leaving 11 bases unmatched. The CDR3 extends over 17 amino acids. Germline V gene data show CDR1 as SGDLS and CDR2 as YYNGEE. DNA for the CDR3: TGTGCCAGCAGCCGGACTAGCGGGGGGGCCAAGATCGGGACCCAGTACTTC. This codes for CASSRTSGGAKIGTQYF.

The gene calls are TRBV28 and TRBJ2-5; tentatively, D is TRBD2 (6 bases). Germline V lookup: CDR1 MDHEN, CDR2 SYDVKM. Deletions cut 6 bases from V and 5 bases from J, with 16 bases between. The CDR3 has 14 amino acids. The DNA of the CDR3 is TGTGCCAGCAGGCCCGGGACTCCCGAGGAGACCCAGTACTTC. Protein sequence: CASRPGTPEETQYF. Combining the CDR3 with reference TRBV28 and TRBJ2-5 gives the whole variable domain DVKVTQSSRYLVKRTGEKVFLECVQDMDHENMFWYRQDPGLGLRLIYFSYDVKMKEKGDIPEGYSVSREKKERFSLILESASTNQTSMYLCASRPGTPEETQYFGPGTRLLVL.

This clone was seen more than once but under ten times. The rearrangement joins TRBV10-1 to TRBJ2-7; D tentatively reads TRBD1 or TRBD2 (5 bases each). Trimming stripped 5 bases from V and 6 bases from J, with 11 bases between. Germline CDR1 and CDR2: WNHNN and SYGVQD (reference sequence). This CDR3 region has 12 residues. The CDR3 is CASSRGLSEQYF. CDR3 sequence (DNA): TGCGCCAGCAGTCGGGGCCTTTCCGAGCAGTACTTC.

The V and J genes are TRBV2 and TRBJ1-5; 7 bases match TRBD1. This CDR3 region has 11 residues. Per germline, CDR1 SNHLY and CDR2 FYNNEI. Trimming took 6 bases from V and 11 from J; bases not matched to a gene: 4. The chain's CDR3 is CASREGAAQHF. CDR3 bases: TGTGCCAGCAGGGAGGGGGCGGCCCAGCATTTT. Using reference TRBV2 and TRBJ1-5 for the parts outside the CDR3, the full variable domain is EPEVTQTPSHQVTQMGQEVILRCVPISNHLYFYWYRQILGQKVEFLVSFYNNEISEKSEIFDDQFSVERPDGSNFTLKIRSTKLEDSAMYFCASREGAAQHFGDGTRLSIL.

The chain uses TRBV7-2 and TRBJ1-4; D is unclear. Per germline, CDR1 SGHTA and CDR2 FQGNSA. V lost 5 bases and J 7 bases, leaving 11 bases between the germline ends. CDR3 length: 13 amino acids. CDR3 DNA sequence: TGTGCCAGCAGCCCGGGGTCAGGTGAAAAACTGTTTTTT. Its translation is CASSPGSGEKLFF.

The J gene is TRBJ1-4, the V gene TRBV27, with D hard to call. With 6 bases removed from V and 2 bases from J, the gap between germline ends came to 10 bases. Per germline, CDR1 MNHEY and CDR2 SMNVEV (reference sequence). This CDR3 comprises 14 residues. CDR3 sequence reads: CASSGLGTNEKLFF. CDR3 DNA: TGTGCCAGCAGCGGGTTAGGTACTAATGAAAAACTGTTTTTT.

V is TRBV19 and J is TRBJ1-1; D gene uncertain. CDR1 LNHDA and CDR2 SQIVND come from the germline V gene (reference sequence). The CDR3 sequence is 15 residues long. Trimming shortened V by 2 bases and J by 0 bases, and 10 bases separated the two germline ends. CDR3 amino acids: CASSISQEVNTEAFF. DNA for the CDR3: TGTGCCAGTAGTATAAGTCAGGAGGTGAACACTGAAGCTTTCTTT.

The chain carries TRBV10-3 and TRBJ2-7, with 7 bases that match TRBD1. Germline loops: CDR1 ENHRY, CDR2 SYGVKD. The J segment lost 3 bases and the V segment lost 1 base, leaving 9 bases of the junction unmatched. The CDR3 contains 16 residues. The DNA of the CDR3 is TGTGCCATCAGTGAGTTACCAGGGGGTGACGACTACGAGCAGTACTTC. It translates to CAISELPGGDDYEQYF.

J is TRBJ1-5 and V is TRBV6-6, with D possibly TRBD1 on 5 matching bases. Germline V CDR1 and CDR2: MNHNY, SVGAGI (reference sequence). This CDR3 region has 15 residues. Trimming shortened V by 5 bases and J by 1 base, and 12 bases separated the two germline ends. This CDR3 is CASSGFGGSNQPQHF. The CDR3 DNA sequence: TGTGCCAGCAGTGGATTCGGGGGAAGCAATCAGCCCCAGCATTTT.

The rearrangement joins TRBV5-8 to TRBJ1-1, with TRBD1 identical over 11 bases. Germline V gene data show CDR1 as SGHTS and CDR2 as YDEGEE. The CDR3 runs to 15 residues. Germline trimming cut 0 bases from V and 8 bases from J; bases unmatched to any gene: 6. CDR3 coding DNA: TGTGCCAGCAGCTTGGTCCGGGACAGGGGGGGGGAAGCTTTCTTT. Amino acid sequence: CASSLVRDRGGEAFF.

The chain couples TRBV20-1 to TRBJ2-1; D gene unclear. V lost 5 bases and J lost 3, with 2 bases in between. The CDR3 covers 10 residues. The germline gives CDR1 DFQATT, CDR2 SNEGSKA (reference sequence). The DNA for the CDR3 is TGCAGTGCTTTCTACAATGAGCAGTTCTTC. Its translation: CSAFYNEQFF.

J is TRBJ1-2 and V is TRBV19; D remains unclear. Between the trimmed V and J ends, which lost 0 bases and 5 bases, there was a span of 10 bases. The CDR3 spans 14 residues. Germline CDR1 reads LNHDA; CDR2 reads SQIVND (reference sequence). CDR3 nucleotide sequence: TGTGCCAGTAGTATAGATCAGACGGCTTATGGCTACACCTTC. The encoded protein is CASSIDQTAYGYTF.

The CDR3 here is CASSLGGNWYEQYF. As DNA, the CDR3 is TGCGCCAGCAGCTTGGGGGGGAACTGGTACGAGCAGTACTTC. The V call is TRBV5-1, the J call TRBJ2-7; TRBD1 or TRBD2 may be the D gene (5 bases each). Trimming took off 0 bases at V and 4 bases at J, with 11 bases between the two ends. CDR3 length: 14 residues. The germline V gene encodes CDR1 SGHRS and CDR2 YFSETQ.

This clone has only one observation. The chain employs TRBV10-3 and TRBJ1-5; possible D gene TRBD1, 5 bases. CDR1 is ENHRY, CDR2 SYGVKD, per germline. This CDR3 region has 13 residues. V lost 6 bases and J 7 bases, leaving 13 bases between the germline ends. CDR3 loop: CAIRAGAGQPQHF. CDR3 DNA: TGTGCCATCAGAGCTGGGGCGGGCCAGCCCCAGCATTTT.

The rearrangement uses TRBV5-1 and TRBJ2-7; D is ambiguous. The V gene lost 0 bases and the J gene lost 4 bases, with 5 bases spanning the gap. The germline V gene encodes CDR1 SGHRS and CDR2 YFSETQ. This CDR3 region has 12 residues. This chain's CDR3 is CASSLETYEQYF. CDR3 in DNA: TGCGCCAGCAGCTTGGAGACATACGAGCAGTACTTC.

This chain joins TRBV28 and TRBJ2-1; maybe TRBD2 (6 bases). Trimming left V 5 bases short and J 2 bases short, with 10 bases between. The CDR3 has 14 residues. The V gene's germline CDR1 is MDHEN and CDR2 SYDVKM. The CDR3 spells CASSQGLTYNEQFF. The CDR3 DNA reads TGTGCCAGCAGTCAAGGACTAACCTACAATGAGCAGTTCTTC.

For the CDR3, the DNA is TGTGCCAGCAGCTTGCCGGTGCCGAACACTGAAGCTTTCTTT. It yields the protein CASSLPVPNTEAFF. The chain links TRBV7-2 to TRBJ1-1; unclear D gene. Trimming removed 3 bases from V and 1 base from J, with 9 bases in between. This CDR3 is 14 amino acids long. Germline V gene lookup returns CDR1 SGHTA and CDR2 FQGNSA.

The chain couples TRBV15 to TRBJ2-2, with no clear D. The length of the CDR3 is 15 residues. The germline V and J ends were trimmed by 0 bases and 8 bases, with 13 bases remaining between them. Looked up from germline, CDR1 is LNHNV and CDR2 is YYDKDF (reference sequence). The CDR3 reads CATSRDATGEGELFF. For the CDR3, the DNA is TGTGCCACCAGCAGAGATGCGACGGGCGAAGGGGAGCTGTTTTTT. The variable domain in full, completed from reference TRBV15 and TRBJ2-2, reads DAMVIQNPRYQVTQFGKPVTLSCSQTLNHNVMYWYQQKSSQAPKLLFHYYDKDFNNEADTPDNFQSRRPNTSFCFLDIRSPGLGDTAMYLCATSRDATGEGELFFGEGSRLTVL.

The gene calls are TRBV6-5 and TRBJ2-7; 7 positions agree with TRBD1. Germline lookup yields CDR1 MNHEY and CDR2 SVGAGI. This CDR3 spans 14 amino acids. V lost 2 bases, J lost 2 bases, and 3 bases stayed unmatched. CDR3 protein: CASSYLGQTYEQYF. The CDR3, as DNA: TGTGCCAGCAGTTACCTGGGACAGACCTACGAGCAGTACTTC.

This chain joins TRBV13 and TRBJ2-1; D unresolved. The germline CDR1 and CDR2 sequences are PRHDT and FYEKMQ (reference sequence). V shed 4 bases and J shed 0 bases, with 16 bases lying between them. The CDR3 covers 17 residues. CDR3 coding DNA: TGTGCCAGCAGCTCCACCTTCTCGCTAAGCTCCTACAATGAGCAGTTCTTC. Its protein is CASSSTFSLSSYNEQFF.

The genes are TRBV14 and TRBJ2-3, with 14 positions matching TRBD2. Per the germline V gene, CDR1 is SGHDN and CDR2 is FVKESK. The CDR3 runs to 20 residues. J was trimmed by 1 base and V by 4 bases; bases with no gene match: 13. CDR3 loop: CASSPRLAGGTRRGTDTQYF. The CDR3 coding sequence is TGTGCCAGCAGCCCCCGACTAGCGGGGGGGACCAGGAGAGGCACAGATACGCAGTATTTT.

In its sample, this clone was seen a few times. The chain couples TRBV29-1 to TRBJ1-1; no definite D call. CDR3 length equals 10 residues. Per the germline V gene, CDR1 is SQVTM and CDR2 is ANQGSEA. With 8 bases removed from V and 3 bases from J, the gap between germline ends came to 7 bases. DNA of the CDR3: TGCAGCATCGTGCACACTGAAGCTTTCTTT. Translating it yields CSIVHTEAFF. Full variable domain (rest looked up from reference TRBV29-1 and TRBJ1-1): SAVISQKPSRDICQRGTSLTIQCQVDSQVTMMFWYRQQPGQSLTLIATANQGSEATYESGFVIDKFPISRPNLTFSTLTVSNMSPEDSSIYLCSIVHTEAFFGQGTRLTVV.

The chain couples TRBV6-5 to TRBJ2-5; tentative D call: TRBD1 (7 bases). Germline lookup yields CDR1 MNHEY and CDR2 SVGAGI. The CDR3 extends over 15 amino acids. The V gene lost 6 bases and the J gene lost 5 bases, with 19 bases spanning the gap. CDR3 nucleotide sequence: TGTGCCAGCAGACCAGCCCACTCAGGGGGGGAGACCCAGTACTTC. Translation gives CASRPAHSGGETQYF.

The V and J genes are TRBV4-2 and TRBJ1-5; tentatively, D is TRBD1 (6 bases). With 4 bases removed from V and 0 bases from J, the gap between germline ends came to 13 bases. CDR3 length: 16 amino acids. Germline assignment: CDR1 LGHNA and CDR2 YNFKEQ. The CDR3 nucleotides are TGTGCCAGCAGCCGCAATACAGGGAGTAGCAATCAGCCCCAGCATTTT. Translated, it gives CASSRNTGSSNQPQHF.

This chain joins TRBV7-2 and TRBJ2-5; D is perhaps TRBD1 (8 bases). CDR3 length: 14 residues. The V and J ends lost 5 bases and 5 bases respectively, with 15 bases between them. CDR1 SGHTA and CDR2 FQGNSA come from the germline V gene. CDR3 DNA sequence: TGTGCCAGCAGCACACAGGGGGGGGGTGAGACCCAGTACTTC. Translation: CASSTQGGGETQYF.

Remarks on this clone: One end of the junction varies from germline; a read error may be responsible. The V and J genes are TRBV5-6 and TRBJ1-5, with D uncertain. CDR1 is SGHDT and CDR2 is YYEEEE in the germline V gene. The CDR3 length is 13 residues. The DNA for the CDR3 is TGTGCCAGCAGCCTTCGACGCGATCAGTCCCAGCATTTT. Protein: CASSLRRDQSQHF.